A selection of T cell receptor beta chains follows, all from one sample in a study of blood T cells in healthy people across ages. From the 5' RACE reads, TCRdb called clonotypes with MiXCR, one entry per CDR3 protein. The sample includes approximately 850,000 distinct CDR3 sequences, about 42% of them seen just once. The sample comprised blood. The receptors derive from a man aged 60-69 years in good health. Both conserved end residues are part of each CDR3. Fields, in order: V gene, clone size, D gene, J gene, CDR3 DNA, CDR3 protein. The D gene is left open where the match is weak. Clone sizes are given selectively: once, few, many, or a class where the clone is expanded.

TRBV12-3/TRBV12-4	few	-	TRBJ2-2	TGTGCCAGCAGTTTCAGAGGTGGGACCGGGGAGCTGTTTTTT	CASSFRGGTGELFF
TRBV6-5	few	-	TRBJ2-5	TGTGCCAGCAGTTACGGGGTTCGGTTACAGGTCGACAAAGAGACCCAGTACTTC	CASSYGVRLQVDKETQYF
TRBV5-1	-	TRBD1	TRBJ1-1	TGCGCCAGCAGCTTAAGACAGGGTAGCACTGAAGCTTTCTTT	CASSLRQGSTEAFF
TRBV18	few	TRBD1	TRBJ2-1	TGTGCCAGCTCACCACCTCCGGGACAGGGTAACAATGAGCAGTTCTTC	CASSPPPGQGNNEQFF
TRBV4-3	-	-	TRBJ1-1	TGCGCCAGCAGCCAGACAGCCGGGAGGAACACTGAAGCTTTCTTT	CASSQTAGRNTEAFF
TRBV29-1	many	-	TRBJ2-5	TGCAGCTTCAGAAACGGAGGGAGAGAGACCCAGTACTTC	CSFRNGGRETQYF
TRBV6-2/TRBV6-3	-	TRBD1	TRBJ2-7	TGTGCCAGCAGGCGGAAGACAGGGGGCTCCTACGAGCAGTACTTC	CASRRKTGGSYEQYF
TRBV7-9	-	-	TRBJ2-3	TGTGCCAGCAGCTTGGCCCAAACCGCCACAGATACGCAGTATTTT	CASSLAQTATDTQYF
TRBV6-6	-	-	TRBJ2-7	TGTGCCAGCAGTTCACAGGACCTGACCGAGCAGTACTTC	CASSSQDLTEQYF
TRBV28	-	TRBD2	TRBJ2-3	TGTGCCAGCAGTTCCCCTGATAGCGGGAGAGATACGCAGTATTTT	CASSSPDSGRDTQYF
TRBV30	-	-	TRBJ2-3	TGTGCCTGGAGTGTGATTACGGATACGCAGTATTTT	CAWSVITDTQYF
TRBV5-6	-	TRBD2	TRBJ2-1	TGTGCCAGCAGCTTGGTTGATCGCGGGGGGGGATGGAATGAGCAGTTCTTC	CASSLVDRGGGWNEQFF
TRBV27	few	TRBD1	TRBJ2-1	TGTGCCAGCAGGGCCATAGGGGGCGCCTACAATGAGCAGTTCTTC	CASRAIGGAYNEQFF
TRBV10-3	-	-	TRBJ1-2	TGTGCCATCAGTGAGAGGAGTGAAGGCTACACCTTC	CAISERSEGYTF
TRBV2	few	-	TRBJ1-2	TGTGCCAGCAGTAGGGCATCTCGTTCCGGCTACACCTTC	CASSRASRSGYTF
TRBV20-1	many	-	TRBJ1-2	TGCAGTGCTAGGGGGTTGATCCCACTACGCTATGGCTACACCTTC	CSARGLIPLRYGYTF